The 24 T cell receptor beta chains given below trace back to one sample, sequenced in a study of cytomegalovirus exposure and HLA in healthy donors. PCR used 60 Vbeta primers and 13 Jbeta primers. Clones were read by immunoSEQ multiplex PCR, and TCRdb kept only the in-frame ones, dropping some. The sample has 150,000 to 200,000 clones; around three quarters are singletons. Specimen: PBMCs. The source is a man in his forties or fifties in good health and CMV-seronegative.

The chain joins TRBV7-9 to TRBJ2-1; D is uncertain. Germline CDR1 is SEHNR and CDR2 is FQNEAQ (reference sequence). Trimming pared 4 bases from V and 12 bases from J, leaving 10 bases between. This CDR3 is built from 11 residues. The CDR3 loop is CASSYAYGQFF. The CDR3 bases are TGTGCCAGCAGCTACGCCTACGGGCAGTTCTTC.

This sequence joins TRBV28 and TRBJ2-2; the D gene is possibly TRBD2 (6 bases). Trimming stripped 1 base from V and 4 bases from J, with 22 bases between. This CDR3 has 19 amino acids. CDR1 and CDR2 (germline): MDHEN, SYDVKM. The CDR3 here is CASSLLAVAGQPFTGELFF. In DNA form, the CDR3 reads TGTGCCAGCAGTTTATTGGCCGTGGCGGGGCAGCCGTTCACCGGGGAGCTGTTTTTT.

The V and J genes are TRBV28 and TRBJ2-3; D perhaps matches TRBD1 (5 bases). This CDR3 has 14 residues. Germline CDR1 reads MDHEN; CDR2 reads SYDVKM. V lost 6 bases and J lost 1, with 11 bases in between. CDR3: CASSPDSRTDTQYF. The CDR3 bases are TGTGCCAGCAGCCCTGACAGCCGCACAGATACGCAGTATTTT.

The J gene is TRBJ1-2, the V gene TRBV10-3, with D possibly being TRBD1 (6 bases). Per germline, CDR1 ENHRY and CDR2 SYGVKD. There are 14 residues in the CDR3. With 4 bases removed from V and 4 bases from J, the gap between germline ends came to 13 bases. CDR3 in amino acids: CAISGRTAAYGYTF. The CDR3 nucleotides read TGTGCCATCAGTGGTAGGACAGCCGCCTATGGCTACACCTTC.

The chain employs TRBV19 and TRBJ1-1; D might be TRBD1 (6 bases). This CDR3 has 14 residues. CDR1 and CDR2 (germline): LNHDA, SQIVND (reference sequence). The V gene lost 10 bases and the J gene lost 5 bases, with 20 bases spanning the gap. The CDR3 DNA reads as TGTGCCATCTTGGTAACAGGGTTCCGAACTGAAGCTTTCTTT. Amino acid sequence: CAILVTGFRTEAFF. Full variable domain (outside the CDR3, taken from reference TRBV19 and TRBJ1-1): DGGITQSPKYLFRKEGQNVTLSCEQNLNHDAMYWYRQDPGQGLRLIYYSQIVNDFQKGDIAEGYSVSREKKESFPLTVTSAQKNPTAFYLCAILVTGFRTEAFFGQGTRLTVV.

The genes are TRBV10-3 and TRBJ2-1; TRBD1 matches at 11 bases. V was pared by 2 bases and J by 6 bases, with 3 bases of the junction left unmatched. This CDR3 region has 15 residues. Germline CDR1 and CDR2: ENHRY and SYGVKD. In DNA form, the CDR3 reads TGTGCCATCAGTGAGCCGGACAGGGGGCGCAATGAGCAGTTCTTC. Its translation is CAISEPDRGRNEQFF.

The rearrangement links TRBV2 to TRBJ1-1, with 7 bases matching TRBD1. The CDR3 sequence is 14 residues long. J lost 1 base, V lost 6 bases, and 5 bases had no gene match. CDR1 and CDR2 (germline): SNHLY, FYNNEI. CDR3 region: CASREDRRNTEAFF. The DNA for the CDR3 is TGTGCCAGCAGGGAGGACAGGAGGAACACTGAAGCTTTCTTT.

This chain links TRBV4-2 with TRBJ2-5, with D uncertain. TRBJ2-7 explains the end of the DNA better; the J call may be wrong. Per the germline V gene, CDR1 is LGHNA and CDR2 is YNFKEQ. The CDR3 is 12 residues long. The CDR3 is CASSHGDYEQYF. The CDR3, as DNA: TGTGCCAGCAGCCATGGAGACTACGAGCAGTACTTC.

The V and J genes are TRBV5-1 and TRBJ1-5, with D possibly being TRBD1 (6 bases). Trimming left V 0 bases short and J 5 bases short, with 12 bases between. The length of the CDR3 is 15 residues. Germline V lookup: CDR1 SGHRS, CDR2 YFSETQ. Here the CDR3 reads CASSLDGTLYQPQHF. CDR3 DNA sequence: TGCGCCAGCAGCTTGGACGGGACACTTTATCAGCCCCAGCATTTT. Full variable domain (remainder filled in from reference TRBV5-1 and TRBJ1-5): KAGVTQTPRYLIKTRGQQVTLSCSPISGHRSVSWYQQTPGQGLQFLFEYFSETQRNKGNFPGRFSGRQFSNSRSEMNVSTLELGDSALYLCASSLDGTLYQPQHFGDGTRLSIL.

The rearrangement links TRBV6-4 to TRBJ2-5; weak D call: TRBD1 (6 bases). V was pared by 0 bases and J by 4 bases, with 12 bases between. Per the germline V gene, CDR1 is MRHNA and CDR2 is SNTAGT. This CDR3 is built from 15 residues. CDR3 coding DNA: TGTGCCAGCAGTGACTCGATCTCCAGGGGAGAGACCCAGTACTTC. Amino acids: CASSDSISRGETQYF.

Worth noting for this clone: The same CDR3 is also encoded by other DNA sequences in this sample. The CDR3 nucleotides read TGTGCCAGCAGCTTAGCTGGGACAGGGGGCACTGAAGCTTTCTTT. This sequence encodes CASSLAGTGGTEAFF. The J gene is TRBJ1-1, the V gene TRBV7-9; 11 positions agree with TRBD1. Germline V lookup: CDR1 SEHNR, CDR2 FQNEAQ (reference sequence). V trimming: 0 bases; J trimming: 4 bases; junction bases outside the gene matches: 1. This CDR3 is 15 amino acids long.

The V and J genes are TRBV7-6 and TRBJ2-3, with TRBD2 identical over 10 bases. Germline V CDR1 and CDR2: SGHVS, FNYEAQ. This CDR3 region has 16 residues. V lost 2 bases and J lost 3; bases outside the gene matches: 5. The CDR3 DNA reads TGTGCCAGCAGCTTATTTGCACTAGCGGGAACAGATACGCAGTATTTT. Protein: CASSLFALAGTDTQYF.

CDR3 residues: CASSLGGTVAGEYGYTF. The CDR3 region has the DNA TGTGCCAGCAGTTTAGGGGGGACGGTCGCTGGGGAATATGGCTACACCTTC. The gene calls are TRBV28 and TRBJ1-2, with D possibly matching TRBD1 (5 bases). Germline V gene sequence: CDR1 MDHEN, CDR2 SYDVKM. There are 17 residues in the CDR3. V dropped 2 bases and J dropped 5 bases, with 21 bases sitting between them.

The J gene is TRBJ2-5, the V gene TRBV30; D may be TRBD2 (5 bases). The V gene's germline CDR1 is GTSNPN and CDR2 SVGIG (reference sequence). This CDR3 spans 14 amino acids. Deletions cut 4 bases from V and 2 bases from J, with 14 bases between. CDR3 sequence reads: CAWTLGSGQETQYF. In DNA form, the CDR3 reads TGTGCCTGGACCCTCGGCAGCGGACAAGAGACCCAGTACTTC.

This clone turned up a few times. The J gene is TRBJ1-1, the V gene TRBV18; 7 bases match TRBD1. CDR1 is KGHSH, CDR2 LQKENI, per germline. V trimming: 2 bases; J trimming: 1 base; junction bases outside the gene matches: 4. The length of the CDR3 is 15 residues. CDR3 amino acids: CASSPGTAENTEAFF. The DNA for the CDR3 is TGTGCCAGCTCACCAGGGACAGCTGAGAACACTGAAGCTTTCTTT.

The V gene is TRBV18, the J gene TRBJ2-3; 9 bases agree with TRBD2. The J segment lost 3 bases and the V segment lost 2 bases, leaving 6 bases of the junction unmatched. The CDR3 sequence is 16 residues long. The V gene's germline CDR1 is KGHSH and CDR2 LQKENI. In nucleotides, the CDR3 is TGTGCCAGCTCACCATCTACTAGCGGGTCAACAGATACGCAGTATTTT. Protein sequence: CASSPSTSGSTDTQYF.

CDR3 in amino acids: CASSLSPVLAGGSQREQYF. CDR3 DNA: TGTGCCAGCAGTCTAAGCCCGGTGCTAGCGGGAGGTTCCCAAAGAGAGCAGTACTTC. This chain joins TRBV27 and TRBJ2-5, with 11 bases matching TRBD2. This CDR3 region has 19 residues. The V gene's germline CDR1 is MNHEY and CDR2 SMNVEV (reference sequence). The junction had 25 bases not matched to a gene; V was cut back by 5 bases and J by 11 bases.

V gene TRBV4-1 combines with J gene TRBJ2-7, with D possibly TRBD2 on 6 matching bases. The CDR3 length is 18 residues. Germline V gene data show CDR1 as MGHRA and CDR2 as YSYEKL. Trimming removed 2 bases at V and 6 bases at J, with 26 bases between. The DNA of the CDR3 is TGCGCCAGCAGCCAACTTACGTCTCCGGGAGCCCTAAGTACCGAGCAGTACTTC. Protein sequence: CASSQLTSPGALSTEQYF.

V gene TRBV28 combines with J gene TRBJ2-3; TRBD2 matches 13 bases. The CDR3 covers 20 residues. The junction had 19 bases not matched to a gene; V was cut back by 3 bases and J by 7 bases. Germline lookup yields CDR1 MDHEN and CDR2 SYDVKM. The CDR3 loop is CASSFPGTSGTTYFLNTQYF. The CDR3 DNA reads TGTGCCAGCAGTTTCCCTGGGACTAGCGGGACGACATACTTCCTAAATACGCAGTATTTT.

The chain couples TRBV19 to TRBJ1-1, with D perhaps TRBD1 (6 bases). The CDR3 is made up of 13 amino acids. Germline values: CDR1 LNHDA, CDR2 SQIVND (reference sequence). The V gene lost 5 bases and the J gene lost 4 bases, with 11 bases spanning the gap. For the CDR3, the DNA is TGTGCCAGTAGTGGGGGCGCGGGCACTGAAGCTTTCTTT. Its protein is CASSGGAGTEAFF.

This clone has a single count. The chain combines TRBV11-2 with TRBJ2-2; weak D call: TRBD1 (5 bases). The CDR3 sequence is 15 residues long. The V gene lost 1 base and the J gene lost 4 bases, with 10 bases spanning the gap. The germline CDR1 and CDR2 sequences are SGHAT and FQNNGV. CDR3 in DNA: TGTGCCAGCAGCTTAGCAGGGCCTCTCACCGGGGAGCTGTTTTTT. Encoded protein: CASSLAGPLTGELFF.

Only a few counts were recorded for this clone. The chain carries TRBV15 and TRBJ2-1; TRBD2 might be the D (5 bases). The CDR3 has 14 amino acids. With 8 bases removed from V and 3 bases from J, the gap between germline ends came to 14 bases. The germline V gene encodes CDR1 LNHNV and CDR2 YYDKDF (reference sequence). CDR3 nucleotide sequence: TGTGCCACCGCGATCAGCGGAGTCTACAATGAGCAGTTCTTC. Translating gives CATAISGVYNEQFF.

This clone came up a few times. This rearrangement joins TRBV7-9 to TRBJ2-3, with 8 nucleotides matching TRBD1. Germline CDR1 reads SEHNR; CDR2 reads FQNEAQ (reference sequence). The CDR3 runs 13 residues. J lost 0 bases, V lost 11 bases, and 4 bases had no gene match. The CDR3: CAGQGGSTDTQYF. CDR3 DNA sequence: TGTGCCGGACAGGGTGGGAGCACAGATACGCAGTATTTT.

The chain joins TRBV5-1 to TRBJ2-7, with D perhaps matching TRBD1 (5 bases). There are 14 residues in the CDR3. Germline V gene lookup returns CDR1 SGHRS and CDR2 YFSETQ. With 0 bases removed from V and 5 bases from J, the gap between germline ends came to 12 bases. This CDR3 is CASSLEGWGNEQYF. CDR3 bases: TGCGCCAGCAGCTTGGAGGGCTGGGGCAACGAGCAGTACTTC.